This T cell receptor beta chain is drawn from a study of cytomegalovirus exposure and HLA in healthy donors. Both 60 Vbeta primers and 13 Jbeta primers went into the PCR. The repertoire was sequenced with immunoSEQ multiplex PCR; TCRdb's copy has only in-frame clones and lacks some. The top ten clones hold roughly a tenth of a sample with under 130,000 clones, 70% of them seen once. In its sample, this clone was seen a few times. What it binds is unknown. Study observations and caveats: In an earlier analysis, productive rearrangement rates for most beta V segments clustered near 87% or 30%. Several V segments, TRBV6-2 and TRBV6-3 among them, could not be told apart and were dropped. In vitro confirmation showed three CMV-associated chains to be CMV antigen specific. Immune exposure was documented only through CMV serostatus.

V lost 0 bases and J 4 bases, leaving 15 bases between the germline ends. The germline V gene has CDR1 SGHVS and CDR2 FNYEAQ. This CDR3 spans 16 amino acids. The gene calls are TRBV7-6 and TRBJ1-1; TRBD1 might be the D (6 bases). The sequencing input was PBMCs. The TCR originated in a man aged 35 to 55 in good health and CMV-seropositive. The CDR3 spells CASSLALGATGTEAFF. CDR3 coding DNA: TGTGCCAGCAGCTTAGCCTTGGGGGCGACGGGCACTGAAGCTTTCTTT.